A single T cell receptor beta chain is shown here with its context. This record belongs to a study of OX40 agonist ivuxolimab in advanced cancers. Some clones are missing from TCRdb's copy, which holds only in-frame ones; the method was immunoSEQ multiplex PCR. The sample comprises about 88,000 clones, around 85% of which are singletons, and 0.2% to 0.25% rests with the top ten. The sequence was obtained from an adult with an advanced solid tumor such as melanoma, head and neck, liver or kidney cancer. The starting material was CD4+ or CD8+ T cells sorted from blood, obtained in a trial of the OX40 agonist ivuxolimab.

The CDR3: CASSPRGGALNTGELFF. The CDR3 DNA reads TGTGCCAGCAGCCCTCGTGGTGGGGCGTTGAACACCGGGGAGCTGTTTTTT. The genes are TRBV9 and TRBJ2-2; possibly TRBD1 for D (5 bases). The CDR3 runs to 17 residues. Looked up from germline, CDR1 is SGDLS and CDR2 is YYNGEE. V was clipped by 4 bases and J by 1 base, with 17 bases between them.